This TCR beta chain was identified during a study of blood T cell repertoires in COVID-19. Clones were read by immunoSEQ multiplex PCR, and TCRdb kept only the in-frame ones, dropping some. The sample carries some 120,000 clones, 55% to 70% recorded once. The CDR3 is made up of 14 amino acids. From germline, CDR1 is MNHEY and CDR2 SVGEGT. With V trimmed by 2 bases and J by 11 bases, 8 bases remained unmatched. The V call is TRBV6-2 or TRBV6-3, the J call TRBJ1-1; 10 positions agree with TRBD1. This receptor was identified in a woman between 70 and 85 years old with acute or convalescent COVID-19. Sequencing was performed on peripheral blood. CDR3 residues: CASSYDRGLSRAFF. DNA for the CDR3: TGTGCCAGCAGTTACGACAGGGGGCTCAGTCGCGCTTTCTTT.